This TCR beta chain was identified during a study of T cell changes during pregnancy in multiple sclerosis. The CDR3 has 17 residues. Germline V gives CDR1 SGDLS, CDR2 YYNGEE. Trimming cost V 3 bases and J 6 bases; bases outside gene matches: 10. Some clones are missing from TCRdb's copy, which holds only in-frame ones; the method was immunoSEQ multiplex PCR. The sample yields around 130,000 clones, about 96% seen once. The V call is TRBV9, the J call TRBJ2-2; 11 bases match TRBD2. This receptor was taken from a female donor with multiple sclerosis, enrolled in a pregnancy study. This material consisted of peripheral blood, taken after pregnancy. The CDR3: CASSGTLLAGESGELFF. As DNA, the CDR3 is TGTGCCAGCAGCGGGACCTTACTAGCGGGGGAGTCCGGGGAGCTGTTTTTT.